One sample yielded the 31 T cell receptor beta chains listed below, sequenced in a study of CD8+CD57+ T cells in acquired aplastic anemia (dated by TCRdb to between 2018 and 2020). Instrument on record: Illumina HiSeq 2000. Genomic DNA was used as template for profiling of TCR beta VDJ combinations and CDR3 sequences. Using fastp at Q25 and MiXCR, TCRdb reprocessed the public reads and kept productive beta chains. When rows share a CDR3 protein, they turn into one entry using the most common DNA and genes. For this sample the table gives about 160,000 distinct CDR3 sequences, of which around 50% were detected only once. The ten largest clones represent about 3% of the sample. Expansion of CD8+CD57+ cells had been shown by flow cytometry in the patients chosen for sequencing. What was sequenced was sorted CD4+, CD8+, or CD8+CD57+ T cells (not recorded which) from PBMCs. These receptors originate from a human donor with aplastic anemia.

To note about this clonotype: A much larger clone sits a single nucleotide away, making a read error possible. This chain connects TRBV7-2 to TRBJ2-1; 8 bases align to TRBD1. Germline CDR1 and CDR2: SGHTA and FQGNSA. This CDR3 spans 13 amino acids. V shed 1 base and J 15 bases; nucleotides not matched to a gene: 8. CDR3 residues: CASSLGQDRVGFF. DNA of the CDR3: TGTGCCAGCAGCTTAGGCCAGGACAGGGTCGGGTTCTTC.

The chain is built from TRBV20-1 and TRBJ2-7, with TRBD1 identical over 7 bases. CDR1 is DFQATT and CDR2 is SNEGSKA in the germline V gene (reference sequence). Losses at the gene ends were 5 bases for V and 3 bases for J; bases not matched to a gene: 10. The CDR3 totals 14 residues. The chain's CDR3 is CSAPRQGMDYEQYF. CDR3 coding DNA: TGCAGTGCTCCCCGACAGGGAATGGACTACGAGCAGTACTTC.

The CDR3 loop is CAISEPGQGSYEQYF. DNA of the CDR3: TGTGCCATCAGTGAGCCGGGGCAGGGCTCCTACGAGCAGTACTTC. The chain joins TRBV10-3 to TRBJ2-7; D is perhaps TRBD1 or TRBD2 (5 bases each). CDR3 length equals 15 residues. V lost 2 bases and J 0 bases, leaving 11 bases between the germline ends. Germline CDR1 is ENHRY and CDR2 is SYGVKD.

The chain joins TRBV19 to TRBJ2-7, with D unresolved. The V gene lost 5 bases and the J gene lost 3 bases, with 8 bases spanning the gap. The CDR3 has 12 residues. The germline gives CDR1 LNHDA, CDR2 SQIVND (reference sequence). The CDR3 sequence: CASSDSYYEQYF. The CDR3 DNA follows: TGTGCCAGTAGTGACTCTTACTACGAGCAGTACTTC.

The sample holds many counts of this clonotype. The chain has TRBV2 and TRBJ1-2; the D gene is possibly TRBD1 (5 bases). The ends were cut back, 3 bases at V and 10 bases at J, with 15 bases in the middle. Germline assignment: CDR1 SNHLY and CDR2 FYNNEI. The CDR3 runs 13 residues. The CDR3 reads CASSDRGGGNYTF. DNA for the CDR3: TGTGCCAGCAGTGACCGGGGGGGGGGGAACTACACCTTC.

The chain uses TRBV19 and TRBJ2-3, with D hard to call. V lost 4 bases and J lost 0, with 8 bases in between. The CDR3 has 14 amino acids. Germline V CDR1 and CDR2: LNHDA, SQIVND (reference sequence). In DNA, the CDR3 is TGTGCCAGTAGTAGGACGGCTAGCACAGATACGCAGTATTTT. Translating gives CASSRTASTDTQYF.

CDR3 amino acids: CATSYNEQFF. CDR3 bases: TGTGCCACTTCGTACAATGAGCAGTTCTTC. The rearrangement uses TRBV19 and TRBJ2-1; D uncertain. The germline V gene encodes CDR1 LNHDA and CDR2 SQIVND (reference sequence). This CDR3 is built from 10 residues. V lost 10 bases, J lost 4 bases, and 5 bases lay in between.

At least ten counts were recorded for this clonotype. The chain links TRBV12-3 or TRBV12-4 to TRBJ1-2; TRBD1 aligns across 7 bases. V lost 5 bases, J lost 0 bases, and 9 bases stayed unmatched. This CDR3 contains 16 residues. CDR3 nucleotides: TGTGCCAGCAGTCTATATACAGGGGATACTAACTATGGCTACACCTTC. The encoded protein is CASSLYTGDTNYGYTF.

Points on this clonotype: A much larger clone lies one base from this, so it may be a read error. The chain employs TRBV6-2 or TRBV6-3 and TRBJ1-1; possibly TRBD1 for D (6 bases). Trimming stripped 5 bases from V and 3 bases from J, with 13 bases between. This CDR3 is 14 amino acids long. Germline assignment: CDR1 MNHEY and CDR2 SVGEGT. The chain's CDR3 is CASSHTGRDTEAFF. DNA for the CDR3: TGTGCCAGCAGTCACACAGGGCGGGACACTGAAGCTTTCTTT.

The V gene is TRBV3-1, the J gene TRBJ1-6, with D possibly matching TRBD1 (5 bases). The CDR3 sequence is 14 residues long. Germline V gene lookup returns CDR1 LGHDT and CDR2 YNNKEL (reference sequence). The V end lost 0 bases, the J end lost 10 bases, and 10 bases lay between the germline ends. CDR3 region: CASSQDLGHSPLHF. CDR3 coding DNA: TGTGCCAGCAGCCAAGATCTGGGGCACTCACCCCTCCACTTT.

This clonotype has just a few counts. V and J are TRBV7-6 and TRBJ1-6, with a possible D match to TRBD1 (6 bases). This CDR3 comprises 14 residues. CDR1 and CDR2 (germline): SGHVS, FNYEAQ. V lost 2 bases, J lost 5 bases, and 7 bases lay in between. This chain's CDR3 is CASSLTGNNSPLHF. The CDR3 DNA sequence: TGTGCCAGCAGCTTAACAGGGAATAATTCACCCCTCCACTTT.

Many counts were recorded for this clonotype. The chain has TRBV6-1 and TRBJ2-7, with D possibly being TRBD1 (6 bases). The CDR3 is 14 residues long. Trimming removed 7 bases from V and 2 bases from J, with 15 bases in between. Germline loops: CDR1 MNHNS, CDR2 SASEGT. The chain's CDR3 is CASTPGTQPYEQYF. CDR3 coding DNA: TGTGCCAGCACCCCCGGGACACAGCCCTACGAGCAGTACTTC.

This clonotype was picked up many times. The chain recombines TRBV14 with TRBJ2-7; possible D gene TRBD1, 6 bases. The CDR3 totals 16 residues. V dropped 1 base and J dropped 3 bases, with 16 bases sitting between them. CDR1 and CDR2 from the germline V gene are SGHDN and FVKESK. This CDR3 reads CASSQVGAQGYYEQYF. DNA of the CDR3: TGTGCCAGCAGCCAAGTGGGGGCCCAGGGCTACTACGAGCAGTACTTC.

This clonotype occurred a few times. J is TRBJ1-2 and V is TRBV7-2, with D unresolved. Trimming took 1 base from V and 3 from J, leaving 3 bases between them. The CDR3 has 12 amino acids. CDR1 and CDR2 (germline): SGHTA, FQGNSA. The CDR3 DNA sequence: TGTGCCAGCAGCTTAGTTGACTATGGCTACACCTTC. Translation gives CASSLVDYGYTF.

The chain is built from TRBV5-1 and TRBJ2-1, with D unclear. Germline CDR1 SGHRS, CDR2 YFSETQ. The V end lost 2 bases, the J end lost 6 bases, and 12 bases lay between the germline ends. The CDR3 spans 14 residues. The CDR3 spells CASSLGFESNEQFF. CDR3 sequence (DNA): TGCGCCAGCAGCTTAGGGTTTGAGAGCAATGAGCAGTTCTTC.

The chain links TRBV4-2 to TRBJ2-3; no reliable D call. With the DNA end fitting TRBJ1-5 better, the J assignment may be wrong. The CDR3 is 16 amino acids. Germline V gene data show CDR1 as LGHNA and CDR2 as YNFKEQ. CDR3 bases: TGTGCCAGCAGCCCGGTAGCGGGATTGAGCACAGATACGCAGCATTTT. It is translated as CASSPVAGLSTDTQHF.

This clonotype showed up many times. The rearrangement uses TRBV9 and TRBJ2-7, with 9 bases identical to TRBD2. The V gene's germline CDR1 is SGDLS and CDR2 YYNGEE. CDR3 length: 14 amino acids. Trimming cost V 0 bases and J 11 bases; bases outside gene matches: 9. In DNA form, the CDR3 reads TGTGCCAGCAGCGTAGGAGTAGCGGGAGAGAGGAAGTACTTC. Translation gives CASSVGVAGERKYF.

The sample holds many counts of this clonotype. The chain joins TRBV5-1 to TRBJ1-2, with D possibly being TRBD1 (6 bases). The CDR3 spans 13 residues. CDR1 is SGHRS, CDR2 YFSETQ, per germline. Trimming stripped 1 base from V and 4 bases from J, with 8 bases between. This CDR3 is CASSLSGAYGYTF. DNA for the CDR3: TGCGCCAGCAGCTTGTCGGGGGCCTATGGCTACACCTTC.

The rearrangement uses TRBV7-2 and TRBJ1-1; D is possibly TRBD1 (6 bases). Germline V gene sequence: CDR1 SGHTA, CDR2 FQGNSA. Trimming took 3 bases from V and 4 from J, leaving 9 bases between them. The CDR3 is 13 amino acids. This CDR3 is CASSFTGSTEAFF. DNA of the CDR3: TGTGCCAGCAGCTTTACAGGGAGCACTGAAGCTTTCTTT.

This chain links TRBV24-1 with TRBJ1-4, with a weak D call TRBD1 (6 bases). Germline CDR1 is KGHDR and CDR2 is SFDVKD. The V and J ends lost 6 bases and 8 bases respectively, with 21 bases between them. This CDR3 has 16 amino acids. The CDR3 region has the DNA TGTGCCACCAGTTCCTCCGTCCGGGACAATGGGGAAAAACTGTTTTTT. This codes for CATSSSVRDNGEKLFF.

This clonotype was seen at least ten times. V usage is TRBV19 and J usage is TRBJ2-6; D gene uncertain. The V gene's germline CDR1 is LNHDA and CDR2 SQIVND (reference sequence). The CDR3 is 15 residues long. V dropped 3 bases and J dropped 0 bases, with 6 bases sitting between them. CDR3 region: CASSIADSGANVLTF. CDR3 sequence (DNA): TGTGCCAGTAGTATTGCAGACTCTGGGGCCAACGTCCTGACTTTC.

CDR3 region: CASSFSPGELFF. In DNA, the CDR3 is TGTGCCAGCAGCTTTAGTCCCGGGGAGCTGTTTTTT. The rearrangement joins TRBV12-1 to TRBJ2-2. TRBV12-1 is recorded as a pseudogene. The CDR3 has 12 residues.

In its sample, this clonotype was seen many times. CDR3 loop: CASSYRVAGWQYF. The CDR3 nucleotides read TGTGCCAGCAGTTACAGGGTCGCGGGCTGGCAGTACTTC. The chain recombines TRBV6-2 or TRBV6-3 with TRBJ2-7; D is possibly TRBD2 (5 bases). The CDR3 is 13 amino acids. The germline V gene has CDR1 MNHEY and CDR2 SVGEGT. V lost 2 bases and J lost 9, with 14 bases in between.

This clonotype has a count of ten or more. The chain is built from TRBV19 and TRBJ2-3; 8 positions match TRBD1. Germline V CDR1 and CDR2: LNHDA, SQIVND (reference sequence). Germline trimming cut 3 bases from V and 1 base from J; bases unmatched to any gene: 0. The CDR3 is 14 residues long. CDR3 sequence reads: CASSMTGGTDTQYF. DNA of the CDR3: TGTGCCAGTAGTATGACAGGGGGCACAGATACGCAGTATTTT.

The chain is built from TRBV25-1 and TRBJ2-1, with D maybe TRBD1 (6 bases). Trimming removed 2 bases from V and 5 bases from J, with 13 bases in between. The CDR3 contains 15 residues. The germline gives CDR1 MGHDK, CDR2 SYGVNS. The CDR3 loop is CASSEGGAGDNEQFF. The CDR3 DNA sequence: TGTGCCAGCAGTGAAGGGGGAGCAGGGGACAATGAGCAGTTCTTC. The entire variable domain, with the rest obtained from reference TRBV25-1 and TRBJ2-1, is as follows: EADIYQTPRYLVIGTGKKITLECSQTMGHDKMYWYQQDPGMELHLIHYSYGVNSTEKGDLSSESTVSRIRTEHFPLTLESARPSHTSQYLCASSEGGAGDNEQFFGPGTRLTVL.

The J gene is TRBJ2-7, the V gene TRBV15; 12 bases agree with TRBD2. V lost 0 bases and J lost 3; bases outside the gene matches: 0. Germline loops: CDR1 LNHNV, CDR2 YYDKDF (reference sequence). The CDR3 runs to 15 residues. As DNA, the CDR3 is TGTGCCACCAGCAGAGAACTAGCGGGAGGCTACGAGCAGTACTTC. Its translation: CATSRELAGGYEQYF.

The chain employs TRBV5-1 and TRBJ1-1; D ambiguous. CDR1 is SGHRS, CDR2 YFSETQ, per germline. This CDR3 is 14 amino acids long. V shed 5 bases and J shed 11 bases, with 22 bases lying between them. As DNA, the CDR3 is TGCGCCAGCAGATCGAGGGCGGGAGGGCAAGTGGCTTTCTTT. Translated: CASRSRAGGQVAFF.

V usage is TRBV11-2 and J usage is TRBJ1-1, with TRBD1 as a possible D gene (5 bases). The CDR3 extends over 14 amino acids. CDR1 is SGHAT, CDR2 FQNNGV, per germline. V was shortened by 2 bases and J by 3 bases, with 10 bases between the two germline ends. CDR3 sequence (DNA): TGTGCCAGCAGCTTAAAGGAGGGGTACACTGAAGCTTTCTTT. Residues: CASSLKEGYTEAFF.

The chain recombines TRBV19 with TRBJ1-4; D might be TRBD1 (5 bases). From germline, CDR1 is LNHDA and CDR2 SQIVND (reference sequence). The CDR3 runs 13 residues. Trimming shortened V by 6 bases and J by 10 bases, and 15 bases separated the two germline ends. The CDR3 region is CASSLTGGGKLFF. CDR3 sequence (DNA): TGTGCCAGTAGCCTGACGGGGGGAGGAAAACTGTTTTTT. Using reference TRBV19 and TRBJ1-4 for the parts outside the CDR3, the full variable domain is DGGITQSPKYLFRKEGQNVTLSCEQNLNHDAMYWYRQDPGQGLRLIYYSQIVNDFQKGDIAEGYSVSREKKESFPLTVTSAQKNPTAFYLCASSLTGGGKLFFGSGTQLSVL.

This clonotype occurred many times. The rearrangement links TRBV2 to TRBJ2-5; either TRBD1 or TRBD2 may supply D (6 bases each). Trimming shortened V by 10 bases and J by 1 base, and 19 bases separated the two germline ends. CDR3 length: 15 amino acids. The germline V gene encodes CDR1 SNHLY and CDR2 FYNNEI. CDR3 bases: TGTGCCAACACACCCTTGGGGGGCTCCCAAGAGACCCAGTACTTC. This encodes CANTPLGGSQETQYF.

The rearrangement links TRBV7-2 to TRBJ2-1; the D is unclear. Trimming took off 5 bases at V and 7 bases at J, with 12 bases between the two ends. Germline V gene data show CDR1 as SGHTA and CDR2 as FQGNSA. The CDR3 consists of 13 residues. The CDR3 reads CASSRTYYNEQFF. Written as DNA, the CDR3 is TGTGCCAGCAGCCGGACGTATTATAATGAGCAGTTCTTC.